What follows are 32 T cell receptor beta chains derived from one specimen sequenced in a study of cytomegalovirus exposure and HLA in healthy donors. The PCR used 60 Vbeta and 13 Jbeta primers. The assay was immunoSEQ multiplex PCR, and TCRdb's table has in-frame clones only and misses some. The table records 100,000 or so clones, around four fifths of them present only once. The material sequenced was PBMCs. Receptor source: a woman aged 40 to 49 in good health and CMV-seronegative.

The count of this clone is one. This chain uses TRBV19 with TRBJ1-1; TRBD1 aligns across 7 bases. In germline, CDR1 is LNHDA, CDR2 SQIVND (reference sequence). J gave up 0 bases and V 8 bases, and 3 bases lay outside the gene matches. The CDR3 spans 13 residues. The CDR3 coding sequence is TGTGCCAGTGGCAGGGGGTTGAACACTGAAGCTTTCTTT. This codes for CASGRGLNTEAFF.

CDR3 bases: TGTGCCTGGAGTGTAAGACAGGCAGATACGCAGTATTTT. As protein: CAWSVRQADTQYF. The V call is TRBV30, the J call TRBJ2-3; D is perhaps TRBD1 (6 bases). From germline, CDR1 is GTSNPN and CDR2 SVGIG (reference sequence). The CDR3 covers 13 residues. V was shortened by 0 bases and J by 4 bases, with 8 bases between the two germline ends.

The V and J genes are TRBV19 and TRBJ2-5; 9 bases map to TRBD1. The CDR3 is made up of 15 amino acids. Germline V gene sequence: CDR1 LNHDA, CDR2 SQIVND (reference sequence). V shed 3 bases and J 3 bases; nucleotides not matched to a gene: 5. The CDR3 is CASSIPGTGKETQYF. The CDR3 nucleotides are TGTGCCAGTAGTATTCCCGGGACAGGGAAAGAGACCCAGTACTTC. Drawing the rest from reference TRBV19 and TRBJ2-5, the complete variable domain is DGGITQSPKYLFRKEGQNVTLSCEQNLNHDAMYWYRQDPGQGLRLIYYSQIVNDFQKGDIAEGYSVSREKKESFPLTVTSAQKNPTAFYLCASSIPGTGKETQYFGPGTRLLVL.

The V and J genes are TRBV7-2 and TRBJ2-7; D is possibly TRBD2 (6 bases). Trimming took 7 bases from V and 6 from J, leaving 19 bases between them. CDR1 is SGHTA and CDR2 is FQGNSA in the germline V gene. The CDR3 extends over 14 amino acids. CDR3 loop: CASTPAGTVGEQYF. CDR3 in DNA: TGTGCCAGCACCCCGGCGGGGACCGTGGGCGAGCAGTACTTC.

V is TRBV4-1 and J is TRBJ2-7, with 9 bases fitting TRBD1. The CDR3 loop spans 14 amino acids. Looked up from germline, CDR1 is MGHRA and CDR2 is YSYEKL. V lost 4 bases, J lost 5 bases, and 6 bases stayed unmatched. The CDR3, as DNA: TGCGCCAGCAGCCTTGCACAGGGGGCCGACGAGCAGTACTTC. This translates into CASSLAQGADEQYF.

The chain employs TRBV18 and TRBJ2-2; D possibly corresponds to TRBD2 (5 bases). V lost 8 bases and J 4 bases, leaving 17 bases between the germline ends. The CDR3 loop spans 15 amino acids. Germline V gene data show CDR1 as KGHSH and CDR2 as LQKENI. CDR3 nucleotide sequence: TGTGCCAGCCTCACCGGGAAATTGAGCACCGGGGAGCTGTTTTTT. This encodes CASLTGKLSTGELFF.

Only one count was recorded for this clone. The CDR3 is CASSLAGDETQKLFF. In DNA form, the CDR3 reads TGTGCCAGCAGCTTAGCAGGGGACGAAACCCAAAAACTGTTTTTT. The genes are TRBV5-5 and TRBJ1-4, with D perhaps matching TRBD1 (6 bases). Germline V gene data show CDR1 as SGHKS and CDR2 as YYEKEE (reference sequence). The ends were cut back, 2 bases at V and 9 bases at J, with 17 bases in the middle. The CDR3 length is 15 residues.

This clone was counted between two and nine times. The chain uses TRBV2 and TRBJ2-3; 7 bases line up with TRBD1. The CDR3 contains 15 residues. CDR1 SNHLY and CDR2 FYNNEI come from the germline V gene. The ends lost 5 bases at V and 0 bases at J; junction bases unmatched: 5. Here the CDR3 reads CASSLLTGSTDTQYF. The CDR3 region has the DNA TGTGCCAGCAGTCTATTGACAGGGAGCACAGATACGCAGTATTTT.

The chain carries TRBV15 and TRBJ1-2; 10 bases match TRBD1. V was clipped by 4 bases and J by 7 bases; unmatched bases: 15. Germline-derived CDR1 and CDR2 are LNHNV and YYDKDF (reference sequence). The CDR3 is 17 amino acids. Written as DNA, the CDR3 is TGTGCCACCAGCAAAGGAGTGGAGACAGGGGGCCTGGCTGGCTACACCTTC. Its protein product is CATSKGVETGGLAGYTF. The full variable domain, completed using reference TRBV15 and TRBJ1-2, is DAMVIQNPRYQVTQFGKPVTLSCSQTLNHNVMYWYQQKSSQAPKLLFHYYDKDFNNEADTPDNFQSRRPNTSFCFLDIRSPGLGDTAMYLCATSKGVETGGLAGYTFGSGTRLTVV.

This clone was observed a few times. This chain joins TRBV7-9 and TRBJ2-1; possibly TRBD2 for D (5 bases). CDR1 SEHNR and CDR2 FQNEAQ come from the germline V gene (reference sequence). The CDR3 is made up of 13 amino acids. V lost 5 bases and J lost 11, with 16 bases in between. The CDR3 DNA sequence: TGTGCCAGCAGCCCCGGAGAGCGGTTACAGCAGTTCTTC. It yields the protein CASSPGERLQQFF.

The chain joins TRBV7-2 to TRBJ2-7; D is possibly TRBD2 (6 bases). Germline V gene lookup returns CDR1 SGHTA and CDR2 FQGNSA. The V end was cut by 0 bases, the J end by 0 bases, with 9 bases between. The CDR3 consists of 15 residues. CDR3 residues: CASSLAGGSSYEQYF. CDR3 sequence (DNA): TGTGCCAGCAGCTTAGCGGGGGGAAGCTCCTACGAGCAGTACTTC.

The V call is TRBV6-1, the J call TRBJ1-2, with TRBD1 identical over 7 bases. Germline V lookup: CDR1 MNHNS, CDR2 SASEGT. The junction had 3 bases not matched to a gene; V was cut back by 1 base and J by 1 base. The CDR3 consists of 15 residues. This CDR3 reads CASSEGRGFNYGYTF. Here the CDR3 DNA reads TGTGCCAGCAGTGAAGGCAGGGGGTTTAACTATGGCTACACCTTC.

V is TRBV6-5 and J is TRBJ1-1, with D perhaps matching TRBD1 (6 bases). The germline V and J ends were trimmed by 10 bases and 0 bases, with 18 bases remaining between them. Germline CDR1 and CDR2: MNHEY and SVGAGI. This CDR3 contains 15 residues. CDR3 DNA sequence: TGTGCCAACAGACCCCAGGGGTCCTTGAACACTGAAGCTTTCTTT. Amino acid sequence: CANRPQGSLNTEAFF.

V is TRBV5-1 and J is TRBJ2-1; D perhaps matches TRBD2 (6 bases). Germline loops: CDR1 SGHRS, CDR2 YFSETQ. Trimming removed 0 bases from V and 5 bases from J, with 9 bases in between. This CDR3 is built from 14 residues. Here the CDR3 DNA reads TGCGCCAGCAGCTTGGGGGGGGTCGACAATGAGCAGTTCTTC. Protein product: CASSLGGVDNEQFF.

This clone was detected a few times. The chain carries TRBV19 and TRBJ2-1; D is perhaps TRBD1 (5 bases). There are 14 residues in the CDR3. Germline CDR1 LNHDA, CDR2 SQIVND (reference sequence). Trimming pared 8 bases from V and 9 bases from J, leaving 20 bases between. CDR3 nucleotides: TGTGCCAGTTTGTCAGGGTCTCGAGGTGCTGAGCAGTTCTTC. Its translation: CASLSGSRGAEQFF.

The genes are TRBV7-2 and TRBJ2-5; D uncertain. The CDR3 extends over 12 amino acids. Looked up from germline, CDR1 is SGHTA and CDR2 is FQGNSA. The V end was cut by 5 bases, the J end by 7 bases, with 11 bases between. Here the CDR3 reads CASSQAPTTQYF. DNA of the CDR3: TGTGCCAGCAGCCAGGCCCCCACGACCCAGTACTTC.

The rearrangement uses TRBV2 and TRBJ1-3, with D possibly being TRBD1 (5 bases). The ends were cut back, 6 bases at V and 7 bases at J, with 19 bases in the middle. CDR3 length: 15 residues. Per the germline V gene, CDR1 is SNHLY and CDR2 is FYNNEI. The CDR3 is CASSPGQGVVNTIYF. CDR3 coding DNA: TGTGCCAGCAGCCCAGGGCAGGGCGTTGTTAACACCATATATTTT.

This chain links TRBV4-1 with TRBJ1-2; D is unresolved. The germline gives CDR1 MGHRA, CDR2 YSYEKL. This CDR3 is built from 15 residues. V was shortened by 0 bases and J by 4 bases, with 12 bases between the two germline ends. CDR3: CASSQDQVSRYGYTF. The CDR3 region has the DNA TGCGCCAGCAGCCAAGATCAGGTCAGCCGCTATGGCTACACCTTC.

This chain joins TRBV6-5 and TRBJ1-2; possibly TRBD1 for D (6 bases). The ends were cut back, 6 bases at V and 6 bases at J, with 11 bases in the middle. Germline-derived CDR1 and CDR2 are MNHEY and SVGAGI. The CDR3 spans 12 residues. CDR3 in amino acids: CASRTTGHGYTF. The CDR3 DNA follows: TGTGCCAGCAGAACGACAGGTCATGGCTACACCTTC.

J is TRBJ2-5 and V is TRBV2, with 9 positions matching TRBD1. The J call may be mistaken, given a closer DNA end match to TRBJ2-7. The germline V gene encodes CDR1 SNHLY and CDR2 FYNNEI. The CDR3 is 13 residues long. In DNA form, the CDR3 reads TGTGCCAGCAAGCGGGACAGGGAAGGCGAGCAGTACTTC. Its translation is CASKRDREGEQYF.

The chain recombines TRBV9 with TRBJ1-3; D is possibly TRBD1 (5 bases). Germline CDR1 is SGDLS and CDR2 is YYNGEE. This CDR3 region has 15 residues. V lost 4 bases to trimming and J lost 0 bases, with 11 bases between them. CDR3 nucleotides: TGTGCCAGCAGCCTGACAGTGAACTCTGGAAACACCATATATTTT. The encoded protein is CASSLTVNSGNTIYF.

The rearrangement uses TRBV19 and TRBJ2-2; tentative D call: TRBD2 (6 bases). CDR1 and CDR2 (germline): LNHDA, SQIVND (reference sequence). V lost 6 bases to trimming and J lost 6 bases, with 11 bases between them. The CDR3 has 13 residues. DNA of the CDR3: TGTGCCAGTAGCCGACTAGAGTCCGGGGAGCTGTTTTTT. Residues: CASSRLESGELFF.

CDR3 nucleotides: TGTGCCAGCAGCTTAGGACAGGTTTCTGGAAACACCATATATTTT. Translated, it gives CASSLGQVSGNTIYF. The chain recombines TRBV7-9 with TRBJ1-3; possibly TRBD1 for D (6 bases). Germline V gives CDR1 SEHNR, CDR2 FQNEAQ (reference sequence). The CDR3 is made up of 15 amino acids. Deletions cut 1 base from V and 1 base from J, with 8 bases between.

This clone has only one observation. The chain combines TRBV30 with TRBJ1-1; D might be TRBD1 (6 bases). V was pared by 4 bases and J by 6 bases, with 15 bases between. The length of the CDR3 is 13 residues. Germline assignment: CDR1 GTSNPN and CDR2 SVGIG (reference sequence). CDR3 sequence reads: CAWNTGPEPEAFF. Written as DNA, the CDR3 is TGTGCCTGGAATACAGGGCCTGAGCCTGAAGCTTTCTTT.

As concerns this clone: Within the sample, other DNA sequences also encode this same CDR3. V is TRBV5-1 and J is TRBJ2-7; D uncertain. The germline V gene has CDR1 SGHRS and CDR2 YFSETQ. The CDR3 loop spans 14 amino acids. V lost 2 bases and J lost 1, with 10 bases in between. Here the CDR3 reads CASSFAAGSYEQYF. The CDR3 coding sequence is TGCGCCAGCAGCTTCGCCGCAGGTTCCTACGAGCAGTACTTC.

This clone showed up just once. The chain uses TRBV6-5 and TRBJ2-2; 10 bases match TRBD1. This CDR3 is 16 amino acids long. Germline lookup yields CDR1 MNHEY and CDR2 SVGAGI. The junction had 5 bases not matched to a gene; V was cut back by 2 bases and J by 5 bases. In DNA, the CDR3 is TGTGCCAGCAGTTACACCCGGACAGGGGGAACCGGGGAGCTGTTTTTT. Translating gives CASSYTRTGGTGELFF.

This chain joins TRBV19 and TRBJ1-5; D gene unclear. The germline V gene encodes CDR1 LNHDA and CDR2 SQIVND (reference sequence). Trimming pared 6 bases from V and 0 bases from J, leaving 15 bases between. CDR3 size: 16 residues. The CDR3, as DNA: TGTGCCAGTAGGCCCCAGGAGGCCCATAGCAATCAGCCCCAGCATTTT. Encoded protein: CASRPQEAHSNQPQHF.

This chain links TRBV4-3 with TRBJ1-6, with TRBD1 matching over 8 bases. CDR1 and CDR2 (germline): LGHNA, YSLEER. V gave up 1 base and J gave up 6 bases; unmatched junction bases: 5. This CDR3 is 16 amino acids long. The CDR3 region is CASSQGTGFGNSPLHF. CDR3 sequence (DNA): TGCGCCAGCAGCCAAGGGACAGGGTTTGGTAATTCACCCCTCCACTTT.

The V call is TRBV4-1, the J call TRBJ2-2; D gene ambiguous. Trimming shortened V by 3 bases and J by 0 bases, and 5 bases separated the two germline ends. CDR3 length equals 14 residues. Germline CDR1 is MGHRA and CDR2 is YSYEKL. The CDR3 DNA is TGCGCCAGCAGCCACTTCCCGAACACCGGGGAGCTGTTTTTT. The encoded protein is CASSHFPNTGELFF.

CDR3 sequence (DNA): TGTGCCAGTAGAGGCCAGGGGGCCGTCGGGGAGCTGTTTTTT. Its translation: CASRGQGAVGELFF. The rearrangement joins TRBV19 to TRBJ2-2; 8 positions agree with TRBD1. Germline V gene sequence: CDR1 LNHDA, CDR2 SQIVND (reference sequence). J gave up 7 bases and V 6 bases, and 7 bases lay outside the gene matches. CDR3 size: 14 residues.

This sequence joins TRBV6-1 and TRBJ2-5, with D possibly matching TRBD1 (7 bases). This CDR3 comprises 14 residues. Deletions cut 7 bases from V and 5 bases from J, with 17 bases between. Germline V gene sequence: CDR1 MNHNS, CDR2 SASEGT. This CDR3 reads CASIRGRSGETQYF. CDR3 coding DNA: TGTGCCAGCATCAGGGGGAGGAGCGGCGAGACCCAGTACTTC.

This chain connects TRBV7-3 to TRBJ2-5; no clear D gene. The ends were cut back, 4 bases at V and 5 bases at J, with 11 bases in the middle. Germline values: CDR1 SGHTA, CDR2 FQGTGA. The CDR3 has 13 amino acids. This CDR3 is CASSSSRRETQYF. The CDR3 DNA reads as TGTGCCAGCAGCTCGAGTCGGCGGGAGACCCAGTACTTC. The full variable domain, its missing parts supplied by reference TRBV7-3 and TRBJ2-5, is GAGVSQTPSNKVTEKGKYVELRCDPISGHTALYWYRQSLGQGPEFLIYFQGTGAADDSGLPNDRFFAVRPEGSVSTLKIQRTERGDSAVYLCASSSSRRETQYFGPGTRLLVL.